This T cell receptor (beta chain) was retrieved from a study of response to subunit inactivated influenza vaccine. TCRdb recomputed calls from the RT-PCR reads with MiXCR, one row per CDR3 protein. The sample shows more than 500,000 distinct CDR3 sequences, roughly 10% of them seen only once. Per the germline V gene, CDR1 is DFQATT and CDR2 is SNEGSKA (reference sequence). CDR3 size: 14 residues. The ends were cut back, 7 bases at V and 0 bases at J, with 16 bases in the middle. These same records also appear under a second study, on T cells expressing NK-cell markers. Turning to that study: TCR beta cDNA was generated via 5'RACE template switching incorporating UMIs. It was sorted CD3+CD56-NKG2C+, CD3+CD56+NKG2C- and CD3+CD56+NKG2C+ T cells that provided the TCR beta repertoires. Most of the eight sequenced donors tested HCMV-seropositive; one tested seronegative. Four donors likewise had their CD3+CD56-NKG2C+ fraction led by these clonotypes.

This receptor was taken from a man in his fifties who received an inactivated influenza vaccine. This sequence joins TRBV20-1 and TRBJ2-7; D is uncertain. Material: PBMCs from blood, obtained on the day of vaccination. The CDR3 is CSVTASRSSYEQYF. The DNA for the CDR3 is TGCAGTGTCACAGCGTCCCGTAGCTCCTACGAGCAGTACTTC.